One and the same sample provided the 4 T cell receptor beta chains below, sequenced in a study of blood T cell repertoires in COVID-19. Only in-frame clones appear in the TCRdb table, and some are missing; sequencing was by immunoSEQ multiplex PCR. The sample holds hundreds of thousands of clones, approximately 90% seen once. The material sequenced was PBMCs or T cells enriched from blood (not recorded which). Receptor source: a woman in her 50s who had recovered from COVID-19.

The genes are TRBV2 and TRBJ1-4; 8 bases map to TRBD1. The V gene end was trimmed by 6 bases and the J gene end by 4 bases; junction bases not matched to a gene: 7. This CDR3 is 15 amino acids long. Germline CDR1 and CDR2: SNHLY and FYNNEI. The CDR3 region is CASSPGQVFNEKLFF. In DNA form, the CDR3 reads TGTGCCAGCAGCCCGGGACAGGTTTTTAATGAAAAACTGTTTTTT.

This chain links TRBV2 with TRBJ1-5; no clear D. Germline CDR1 and CDR2: SNHLY and FYNNEI. The CDR3 has 13 residues. With 3 bases removed from V and 4 bases from J, the gap between germline ends came to 7 bases. The CDR3 sequence is CASSESENQPQHF. DNA for the CDR3: TGTGCCAGCAGTGAGTCGGAGAATCAGCCCCAGCATTTT.

The chain uses TRBV10-1 and TRBJ2-1; D perhaps matches TRBD2 (6 bases). The CDR3 length is 16 residues. V was trimmed by 6 bases and J by 0 bases, leaving 15 bases between them. Germline loops: CDR1 WNHNN, CDR2 SYGVQD (reference sequence). The CDR3 region is CASRGLPPSSYNEQFF. DNA of the CDR3: TGCGCCAGCAGGGGACTGCCGCCTAGCTCCTACAATGAGCAGTTCTTC.

The DNA for the CDR3 is TGTGCCAGCCTGAAGCCGGGCCGAGGGGAGACCCAGTACTTC. It specifies CASLKPGRGETQYF. The J gene is TRBJ2-5, the V gene TRBV7-9; D may be TRBD2 (5 bases). Germline assignment: CDR1 SEHNR and CDR2 FQNEAQ (reference sequence). V dropped 8 bases and J dropped 5 bases, with 18 bases sitting between them. The CDR3 length is 14 residues.